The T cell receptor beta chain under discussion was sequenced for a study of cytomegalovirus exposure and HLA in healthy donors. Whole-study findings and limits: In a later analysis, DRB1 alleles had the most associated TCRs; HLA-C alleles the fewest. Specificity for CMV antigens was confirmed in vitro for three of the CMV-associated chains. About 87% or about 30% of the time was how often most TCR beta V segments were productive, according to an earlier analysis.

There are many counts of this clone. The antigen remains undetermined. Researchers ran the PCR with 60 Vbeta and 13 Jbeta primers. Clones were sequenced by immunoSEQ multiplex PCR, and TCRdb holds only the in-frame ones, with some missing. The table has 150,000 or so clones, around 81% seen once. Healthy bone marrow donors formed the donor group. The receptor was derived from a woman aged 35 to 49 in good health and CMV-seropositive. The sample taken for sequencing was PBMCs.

The DNA of the CDR3 is TGTGCCAGCAGCTCCCCGGGTGCTACGTCGAACACTGAAGCTTTCTTT. This translates into CASSSPGATSNTEAFF. The J gene is TRBJ1-1, the V gene TRBV11-3; D is unclear. Germline V gene sequence: CDR1 SGHNT, CDR2 YENEEA. V lost 4 bases and J lost 1, with 16 bases in between. The CDR3 sequence is 16 residues long.